These 32 T cell receptor beta chains were sequenced from one sample in a study of CD8+ T cells in alopecia areata. Reverse transcription of extracted RNA yielded cDNA, which provided the sequencing template. Method: immunoSEQ multiplex PCR; TCRdb's copy keeps in-frame clones and lacks some. There are roughly 3,200 clones in the sample, none observed a single time. Described time point: mouse skin 3 weeks after grafting. Specimen: skin, collected at week 3. The receptors come from a C3H/HeJ mouse with alopecia areata. For this strain, the MHC haplotype corresponds to H2-k.

To note about this clone: The genes are named according to mouse. The read is 4 residues too short to cover the CDR3 end, so that end is filled in from the germline J gene. The chain carries TRBV19 and TRBJ2-7; 7 bases are shared with TRBD2. Trimming at V came to 4 bases and at J to 3 bases, leaving 4 bases not matched to a gene. The CDR3 totals 13 residues. The germline V gene encodes CDR1 FNHDT and CDR2 SITEND (reference sequence). This CDR3 is CASSLRTGYEQYF. The sequenced CDR3 bases are TGTGCCAGCAGTCTCCGGACTGGCTAT.

This clone counts as large. Gene names and germline refer to mouse. The missing CDR3 end, 4 residues past where the read stops, is filled in from the germline J gene. V is TRBV13-1 and J is TRBJ2-5; TRBD1 is a possible D gene (5 bases). The germline V gene encodes CDR1 NSHNY and CDR2 SYGAGN. V was cut by 2 bases and J by 0 bases, with 7 bases left in between. The CDR3 runs to 14 residues. Incomplete CDR3 DNA: TGTGCCAGCAGTGACAGGGCAAACCAAGAC. This translates into CASSDRANQD. The CDR3, in full, reads CASSDRANQDTQYF.

By share, this clone counts as medium-sized. Mouse gene names and germline throughout. The DNA ends 4 residues before the CDR3 does, and the rest of the CDR3 is filled in from the germline J gene. The chain uses TRBV29 and TRBJ2-3; possible D gene TRBD2, 5 bases. Trimming stripped 4 bases from V and 0 bases from J, with 14 bases between. This CDR3 is built from 16 residues. Germline lookup yields CDR1 MSHET and CDR2 SYDVDS. Partial CDR3 DNA: TGTGCTAGCAGTTCCTCCGGCTGGGTTAGTGCAGAA. Its translation is CASSSSGWVSAE. The whole CDR3 protein reads CASSSSGWVSAETLYF.

By share, this clone counts as medium-sized (0.01 to 0.1%). The listed genes are named as in mouse. Read coverage stops 4 residues before the CDR3 terminus; the germline J gene supplies the remainder. The chain is built from TRBV19 and TRBJ2-5; tentative D call: TRBD1 (6 bases). The V gene's germline CDR1 is FNHDT and CDR2 SITEND (reference sequence). CDR3 size: 14 residues. The covered CDR3 bases are TGTGCCAGCAGTATAAGGGACAACAAAGAC. Translating gives CASSIRDNKD. The whole CDR3 reads CASSIRDNKDTQYF.

There are many counts of this clone. The listed genes are named as in mouse. The sequence runs out 4 residues before the end of the CDR3; the remainder is reconstructed from the germline J gene. The J gene is TRBJ1-1, the V gene TRBV13-2, with TRBD1 as a possible D gene (6 bases). CDR3 length: 14 amino acids. Germline CDR1 NNHNN, CDR2 SYGAGS (reference sequence). The V end was cut by 3 bases, the J end by 0 bases, with 9 bases between. The CDR3 DNA, read in part, is TGTGCCAGCGGTGCCGGGACAACAAACACA. It translates to CASGAGTTNT. The whole CDR3 protein is CASGAGTTNTEVFF.

This clone was found a few times. Mouse gene names apply. Read coverage stops 4 residues before the CDR3 terminus; the germline J gene supplies the remainder. The chain combines TRBV13-2 with TRBJ2-7; 12 bases align to TRBD2. The CDR3 has 14 residues. Germline loops: CDR1 NNHNN, CDR2 SYGAGS (reference sequence). The CDR3 sequence: CASGSGTGGYEQYF. CDR3 DNA (partial): TGTGCCAGCGGTTCCGGGACTGGGGGGTAT.

By share of the sample, this clone is medium-sized. Gene names denote mouse genes. The observed sequence ends 4 residues before the CDR3 terminus, with the missing tail filled in from the germline J gene. This chain links TRBV1 with TRBJ2-7, with TRBD1 matching 9 bases. This CDR3 region has 15 residues. The germline V gene encodes CDR1 NSQYPW and CDR2 LRSPGD (reference sequence). V lost 3 bases to trimming and J lost 3 bases; unmatched junction nucleotides: 6. CDR3 bases read: TGCACCTGCAGTGCCCGGACAGGGGCCTTCTAT. Translating gives CTCSARTGAFY. The whole CDR3 sequence is CTCSARTGAFYEQYF.

By frequency in the sample, this clone is medium-sized (0.01 to 0.1%). Mouse germline and gene names are used. The CDR3 protein is CASSKDNANSDYTF. The sequenced CDR3 bases are TGTGCCAGCAGTAAGGACAATGCAAACTCC. The chain links TRBV19 to TRBJ1-2, with D possibly matching TRBD1 (5 bases). The read finishes 4 residues shy of the CDR3 end, and the germline J gene is used to complete it. The CDR3 consists of 14 residues. In germline, CDR1 is FNHDT, CDR2 SITEND (reference sequence). The V and J ends lost 3 bases and 0 bases respectively, with 9 bases between them.

This clone appeared many times. Gene names refer to mouse genes. The CDR3 end falls 4 residues outside the read, so it is completed with the germline J gene. The chain joins TRBV1 to TRBJ1-1; D may be TRBD1 (6 bases). Deletions cut 2 bases from V and 4 bases from J, with 8 bases between. The CDR3 runs to 13 residues. Per the germline V gene, CDR1 is NSQYPW and CDR2 is LRSPGD (reference sequence). The sequenced CDR3 bases are TGCACCTGCAGTGCAACAGGGACCACA. Its translation: CTCSATGTT. The CDR3 reads in full as CTCSATGTTEVFF.

A word on this clone: The genes are named according to mouse. The CDR3 end lies 4 residues beyond the end of the read and is filled in from the germline J gene. Distinct nucleotide sequences in the sample also encode this CDR3. The V and J genes are TRBV13-3 and TRBJ2-7; 7 nucleotides match TRBD2. From germline, CDR1 is NNHDY and CDR2 SYVADS. The CDR3 length is 13 residues. CDR3: CASSDVGGYEQYF. Partial CDR3 DNA: TGTGCCAGCAGTGATGTGGGGGGTTAT.

This clone was recorded at least ten times. Germline and genes here are mouse. The CDR3 extends 4 residues past the end of the read, so its final part is completed from the germline J gene. The rearrangement joins TRBV14 to TRBJ2-7, with 9 bases that match TRBD2. Germline lookup yields CDR1 SGHDT and CDR2 FRDEAV. The CDR3 runs 14 residues. V was clipped by 2 bases and J by 0 bases; unmatched bases: 0. The sequenced CDR3 bases are TGTGCCAGCAGTTTACTGGGGGGCTCCTAT. This translates into CASSLLGGSY. In full, the CDR3 is CASSLLGGSYEQYF.

This clone is labeled medium-sized. Mouse gene names and germline throughout. The CDR3 spells CTCSANWGEDTQYF. CDR3 DNA (partial): TGCACCTGCAGTGCGAACTGGGGGGAGGAC. The genes are TRBV1 and TRBJ2-5; TRBD2 aligns across 9 bases. With the read ending 4 residues before the CDR3 end, the germline J gene is used to fill in that end. CDR3 size: 14 residues. Germline CDR1 is NSQYPW and CDR2 is LRSPGD (reference sequence).

At least ten counts were recorded for this clone. Gene and germline names: mouse. The CDR3 end falls 4 residues outside the read, so it is completed with the germline J gene. The V gene is TRBV13-2, the J gene TRBJ2-7; 7 bases map to TRBD2. The germline V gene has CDR1 NNHNN and CDR2 SYGAGS (reference sequence). V was pared by 2 bases and J by 0 bases, with 5 bases of the junction left unmatched. The length of the CDR3 is 15 residues. CDR3 sequence: CASGDWGRSSYEQYF. CDR3 DNA (partial): TGTGCCAGCGGTGACTGGGGGAGGAGCTCCTAT.

There are many counts of this clone. Gene and germline names: mouse. With the read ending 4 residues before the CDR3 end, the germline J gene is used to fill in that end. The chain has TRBV19 and TRBJ2-4; weak D call: TRBD1 (5 bases). The CDR3 is made up of 13 amino acids. Per germline, CDR1 FNHDT and CDR2 SITEND (reference sequence). The V end was cut by 2 bases, the J end by 1 base, with 5 bases between. CDR3 sequence reads: CASSIRGQNTLYF. The DNA read from the CDR3 is TGTGCCAGCAGTATCAGGGGTCAAAAC.

This clone has more than one count but fewer than ten. Mouse names are used for the genes. The CDR3 end lies 4 residues beyond the end of the read and is filled in from the germline J gene. This chain links TRBV13-2 with TRBJ2-7; 8 bases map to TRBD2. Germline V gene data show CDR1 as NNHNN and CDR2 as SYGAGS (reference sequence). V dropped 3 bases and J dropped 3; count of bases not matched to a gene: 5. This CDR3 is 14 amino acids long. Partial CDR3 DNA: TGTGCCAGCGGTGTCGGTGGGGGGGTCTAT. Its translation: CASGVGGGVY. From start to end, the CDR3 is CASGVGGGVYEQYF.

On this clone: Gene names denote mouse genes. From the germline J gene comes the end of the CDR3, since the read stops 4 residues before it. The rearrangement uses TRBV13-2 and TRBJ2-4, with D tentatively TRBD2 (5 bases). This CDR3 is built from 15 residues. CDR1 and CDR2 (germline): NNHNN, SYGAGS (reference sequence). Trimming removed 0 bases from V and 2 bases from J, with 10 bases in between. The DNA read from the CDR3 is TGTGCCAGCGGTGATGCGAACTGGCTTCAAAAC. Amino acid sequence: CASGDANWLQN. The CDR3 as a whole reads CASGDANWLQNTLYF.

The table lists this clone with a few counts. The listed genes are named as in mouse. The CDR3 end lies 4 residues beyond the end of the read and is filled in from the germline J gene. The chain links TRBV29 to TRBJ2-5; 7 bases line up with TRBD2. Per germline, CDR1 MSHET and CDR2 SYDVDS. The CDR3 has 14 amino acids. CDR3 DNA, as far as it was read: TGTGCTAGCAGTTTTCGGGGGGGAGAAGAC. This codes for CASSFRGGED. The whole CDR3 region reads CASSFRGGEDTQYF. Together with reference TRBV29 and TRBJ2-5, the CDR3 gives the full variable domain: DMKVTQMPRYLIKRMGENVLLECGQDMSHETMYWYRQDPGLGLQLIYISYDVDSNSEGDIPKGYRVSRKKREHFSLILDSAKTNQTSVYFCASSFRGGEDTQYFGPGTRLLVL.

This clone was observed at least ten times. All gene names here are mouse names. The observed sequence ends 4 residues before the CDR3 terminus, with the missing tail filled in from the germline J gene. The chain has TRBV2 and TRBJ1-2; TRBD1 agrees at 9 bases. After removal of 0 bases from V and 4 bases from J, the junction contained 0 bases not matched to a gene. Germline V gives CDR1 LGHNA, CDR2 YSYQKL. The CDR3 has 14 residues. This CDR3 is CASSQEGQGSDYTF. The part of the CDR3 DNA that was read is TGTGCCAGCAGCCAAGAGGGACAGGGCTCC.

This clone was recorded many times. A far more abundant clone sits one base away, making this likely a read error. All gene names here are mouse names. Read data end 4 residues before the CDR3 end; the end is taken from the germline J gene. This rearrangement joins TRBV13-1 to TRBJ1-2; 9 bases map to TRBD1. Germline V gene data show CDR1 as NSHNY and CDR2 as SYGAGN. This CDR3 comprises 14 residues. The ends lost 4 bases at V and 3 bases at J; junction bases unmatched: 4. Partial CDR3 DNA: TGTGCCAGCAGTCGGGACAGGGTAGACTCC. This encodes CASSRDRVDS. The full CDR3 sequence reads CASSRDRVDSDYTF.

This clone was seen at least ten times. Mouse germline and gene names are used. Coverage ceases 4 residues before the CDR3 finishes, and the germline J gene fills in the end. This chain connects TRBV31 to TRBJ2-1, with 8 nucleotides matching TRBD2. Germline CDR1 is GKSSPN and CDR2 is SITVG. The CDR3 extends over 16 amino acids. V was pared by 0 bases and J by 0 bases, with 4 bases of the junction left unmatched. CDR3: CAWSLNWGYNYAEQFF. The sequenced CDR3 bases are TGTGCCTGGAGTCTAAACTGGGGGTATAACTATGCT. The full variable domain, in which reference TRBV31 and TRBJ2-1 provide the parts outside the CDR3, is AQTIHQWPVAEIKAVGSPLSLGCTIKGKSSPNLYWYWQATGGTLQQLFYSITVGQVESVVQLNLSASRPKDDQFILSTEKLLLSHSGFYLCAWSLNWGYNYAEQFFGPGTRLTVL.

This clone is medium-sized (0.01 to 0.1%) by share. These gene names are mouse names. The sequence runs out 4 residues before the end of the CDR3; the remainder is reconstructed from the germline J gene. This chain connects TRBV13-2 to TRBJ2-5; D possibly corresponds to TRBD1 (5 bases). The CDR3 extends over 14 amino acids. Germline lookup yields CDR1 NNHNN and CDR2 SYGAGS (reference sequence). The DNA read from the CDR3 is TGTGCCAGCGGTGAGAGGGGTGAGGGAGAC. It codes for CASGERGEGD. The CDR3 reads in full as CASGERGEGDTQYF.

This clone is classed as medium-sized. Gene labels here are mouse ones. The read falls 4 residues short of the CDR3 end, and the missing part is taken from the germline J gene. This sequence joins TRBV5 and TRBJ2-2; D is perhaps TRBD1 (5 bases). V was trimmed by 0 bases and J by 1 base, leaving 9 bases between them. The CDR3 loop spans 16 amino acids. Per the germline V gene, CDR1 is LGHNA and CDR2 is YNLKQL (reference sequence). The CDR3 protein is CASSQDRQGNTGQLYF. The CDR3 bases that were read are TGTGCCAGCAGCCAAGATCGCCAGGGAAACACCGGG.

In this sample, this clone is medium-sized. The genes and germline here are from mouse. The read is 4 residues too short to cover the CDR3 end, so that end is filled in from the germline J gene. The chain couples TRBV19 to TRBJ1-1, with 7 bases aligning to TRBD1. V shed 3 bases and J 4 bases; nucleotides not matched to a gene: 0. In germline, CDR1 is FNHDT, CDR2 SITEND (reference sequence). The CDR3 is made up of 12 amino acids. The part of the CDR3 DNA that was read is TGTGCCAGCAGTACAGGGGGCACA. This codes for CASSTGGT. The entire CDR3 reads CASSTGGTEVFF.

This clone counts as medium-sized. Gene names are mouse gene names. The read is 4 residues too short to cover the CDR3 end, so that end is filled in from the germline J gene. The V call is TRBV19, the J call TRBJ1-2; the match to TRBD1 covers 8 bases. The CDR3 is 14 amino acids. CDR1 FNHDT and CDR2 SITEND come from the germline V gene (reference sequence). Unmatched junction bases numbered 2, after V lost 4 bases and J lost 0 bases. The CDR3 region is CASSLDRANSDYTF. The CDR3 bases that were read are TGTGCCAGCAGTTTGGACAGGGCAAACTCC.

This clone occurred many times. The gene symbols are mouse symbols. Read coverage stops 4 residues before the CDR3 terminus; the germline J gene supplies the remainder. The chain recombines TRBV13-2 with TRBJ2-4, with 7 bases aligning to TRBD2. This CDR3 is 14 amino acids long. CDR1 is NNHNN, CDR2 SYGAGS, per germline (reference sequence). The sequenced part of the CDR3 DNA is TGTGCCAGCGGTGATGAGTGGGGGGTGAAC. Amino acids: CASGDEWGVN. The CDR3 in its entirety is CASGDEWGVNTLYF.

Sample share makes this clone medium-sized (0.01 to 0.1%). Gene names refer to mouse genes. The read falls 4 residues short of the CDR3 end, and the missing part is taken from the germline J gene. The V gene is TRBV12-1, the J gene TRBJ1-2; no reliable D call. Per the germline V gene, CDR1 is SGHSN and CDR2 is HYEKVE. Trimming took off 0 bases at V and 2 bases at J, with 6 bases between the two ends. The CDR3 spans 13 residues. The covered CDR3 bases are TGTGCCAGCTCTCTCGTAGGGAACTCC. Translated, it gives CASSLVGNS. Given in full, the CDR3 is CASSLVGNSDYTF. Using reference TRBV12-1 and TRBJ1-2 for the parts outside the CDR3, the full variable domain is DSGVVQSPRHIIKEKGGRSVLTCIPISGHSNVVWYQQTLGKELKFLIQHYEKVERDKGFLPSRFSVQQFDDYHSEMNMSALELEDSAMYFCASSLVGNSDYTFGSGTRLLVI.

Turning to this clone: The gene symbols are mouse symbols. The sequenced fragment ends 4 residues before the CDR3 boundary, so the rest is inferred from the germline J gene. V gene TRBV5 combines with J gene TRBJ2-1, with a weak D call TRBD1 (5 bases). Germline V gene data show CDR1 as LGHNA and CDR2 as YNLKQL (reference sequence). Trimming shortened V by 1 base and J by 4 bases, and 11 bases separated the two germline ends. This CDR3 has 15 amino acids. CDR3 protein: CASSQVRGGYAEQFF. CDR3 DNA (partial): TGTGCCAGCAGCCAAGTGAGGGGAGGGTATGCT.

In this sample, this clone turned up many times. Gene names and germline match the mouse. The read comes to an end 4 residues before the CDR3 does, leaving the germline J gene to fill in the end. The chain employs TRBV17 and TRBJ2-7; 7 bases agree with TRBD2. The length of the CDR3 is 13 residues. The germline V gene encodes CDR1 MNHDT and CDR2 YYDKIL. The covered CDR3 bases are TGTGCTAGCAGTAGTTACTGGGGATAT. Its protein product is CASSSYWGY. The entire CDR3 protein reads CASSSYWGYEQYF.

Worth noting for this clone: Gene names follow the mouse nomenclature. Coverage ceases 4 residues before the CDR3 finishes, and the germline J gene fills in the end. The rearrangement links TRBV13-2 to TRBJ1-1; no firm D call. V gave up 0 bases and J gave up 1 base, with 7 bases separating them. This CDR3 spans 14 amino acids. The germline CDR1 and CDR2 sequences are NNHNN and SYGAGS (reference sequence). The CDR3 bases that were read are TGTGCCAGCGGTGATGCTAACAAAAACACA. It encodes CASGDANKNT. The complete CDR3 protein is CASGDANKNTEVFF.

This clone was observed many times. Genes and germline come from the mouse. The read ends 4 residues early relative to the CDR3; the germline J gene fills the gap. The rearrangement joins TRBV16 to TRBJ2-2, with D perhaps TRBD1 (6 bases). Trimming pared 3 bases from V and 4 bases from J, leaving 12 bases between. Looked up from germline, CDR1 is SGHSA and CDR2 is FRNQAP. The CDR3 is 15 amino acids. This CDR3 reads CASSFLDRSTGQLYF. The CDR3 DNA, read in part, is TGTGCAAGCAGCTTCCTCGACAGGAGCACCGGG.

The sample holds a few counts of this clone. The gene names given are mouse names. Coverage ceases 4 residues before the CDR3 finishes, and the germline J gene fills in the end. The V and J genes are TRBV5 and TRBJ2-1; 9 nucleotides line up with TRBD2. The junction had 3 bases not matched to a gene; V was cut back by 0 bases and J by 0 bases. Germline V gene lookup returns CDR1 LGHNA and CDR2 YNLKQL (reference sequence). The CDR3 is 17 residues long. The covered CDR3 bases are TGTGCCAGCAGCCAAGATTCTGGGGGGGTTAACTATGCT. This translates into CASSQDSGGVNYA. The CDR3 in its entirety is CASSQDSGGVNYAEQFF.

Note on this clone: Gene names denote mouse genes. Read data end 4 residues before the CDR3 end; the end is taken from the germline J gene. The chain joins TRBV29 to TRBJ2-7; TRBD2 matches 14 bases. Germline CDR1 MSHET, CDR2 SYDVDS. The CDR3 consists of 15 residues. CDR3 bases read: TGTGCTAGCAGTCCCCGGGACTGGGGGGGCAAT. Amino acids: CASSPRDWGGN. The whole CDR3 is CASSPRDWGGNEQYF. The full variable domain, in which reference TRBV29 and TRBJ2-7 provide the parts outside the CDR3, is DMKVTQMPRYLIKRMGENVLLECGQDMSHETMYWYRQDPGLGLQLIYISYDVDSNSEGDIPKGYRVSRKKREHFSLILDSAKTNQTSVYFCASSPRDWGGNEQYFGPGTRLTVL.